Listed here is a single T cell receptor (beta chain). The antigen is not known. This sample was taken from a study of CD8+CD57+ T cells in acquired aplastic anemia. Study-wide context: Sorted cells (CD4+ and CD8+) yielded DNA amounts that averaged roughly 3.5 ug. Notes on the study in general: No significant patient-versus-control difference appeared in CD8+ Simpson's diversity. About 29 shared CD8+ CDR3s appeared highly expressed within patients' immunodominant clones.

Germline V gene sequence: CDR1 SGHAT, CDR2 FQNNGV. The germline V and J ends were trimmed by 5 bases and 2 bases, with 9 bases remaining between them. The CDR3 has 13 residues. Profiling of TCR beta VDJ combinations and CDR3 sequences used genomic DNA as template. MiXCR, run by TCRdb on the reads, gives a single entry per CDR3 protein. This table has approximately 200,000 distinct CDR3 sequences, 64% appearing once. Sequencing used sorted CD4+, CD8+, or CD8+CD57+ T cells (not recorded which) from PBMCs. The TCR was taken from a human donor with severe aplastic anemia or a healthy control (not recorded which). The J gene is TRBJ1-2, the V gene TRBV11-2; D not certain. CDR3 sequence: CASSRVANYGYTF. DNA for the CDR3: TGTGCCAGCAGCAGAGTTGCGAACTATGGCTACACCTTC.